These T cell receptor beta chains were read from a single sample in a study of blood T cell repertoires in COVID-19. Some clones are missing from TCRdb's copy, which holds only in-frame ones; the method was immunoSEQ multiplex PCR. The data show 88,000 or so clones, with roughly four fifths seen just once and more than 10% held by the top ten. Sequenced: peripheral blood. The receptors here all came from a man of 80 years or more with acute or convalescent COVID-19. The CDR3 runs from the conserved cysteine through the conserved F or W. The order of the fields is D gene, J gene, V gene, clone size, CDR3 protein, CDR3 DNA. The D gene is left open where the match is weak. Part of the rows lack a size; the others show once, few, many or a class for expanded clones.

d_call: TRBD2
j_call: TRBJ2-1
v_call: TRBV3-1/TRBV3-2
clone_size: -
cdr3_aa: CASNKRGVNNEQFF
cdr3_nt: TGTGCCAGCAACAAGCGGGGGGTTAACAATGAGCAGTTCTTC

d_call: -
j_call: TRBJ2-7
v_call: TRBV3-1/TRBV3-2
clone_size: -
cdr3_aa: CASSQDDKQYF
cdr3_nt: TGTGCCAGCAGCCAAGACGACAAGCAGTACTTC

d_call: TRBD2
j_call: TRBJ2-7
v_call: TRBV7-9
clone_size: once
cdr3_aa: CASSRSGGSSYEQYF
cdr3_nt: TGTGCCAGCAGCCGAAGCGGGGGGAGCTCCTACGAGCAGTACTTC

d_call: TRBD2
j_call: TRBJ2-3
v_call: TRBV6-4
clone_size: -
cdr3_aa: CASSESGLAGGPTDTQYF
cdr3_nt: TGTGCCAGCAGTGAGTCGGGACTAGCGGGGGGACCCACAGATACGCAGTATTTT

d_call: TRBD1
j_call: TRBJ1-1
v_call: TRBV7-3
clone_size: once
cdr3_aa: CASSSGLGGLNTEAFF
cdr3_nt: TGTGCCAGCAGCTCAGGGTTAGGGGGCTTGAACACTGAAGCTTTCTTT

d_call: TRBD1
j_call: TRBJ2-7
v_call: TRBV7-2
clone_size: few
cdr3_aa: CASSLYGQELYF
cdr3_nt: TGTGCCAGCAGCTTATACGGACAGGAACTCTACTTC

d_call: -
j_call: TRBJ1-2
v_call: TRBV5-4
clone_size: -
cdr3_aa: CASSSKGAVDYGYTF
cdr3_nt: TGTGCCAGCAGCTCGAAAGGGGCAGTAGACTATGGCTACACCTTC

d_call: -
j_call: TRBJ2-5
v_call: TRBV24-1
clone_size: -
cdr3_aa: CATSDTTQGETQYF
cdr3_nt: TGTGCCACCAGTGACACAACGCAGGGGGAGACCCAGTACTTC

d_call: TRBD1
j_call: TRBJ1-2
v_call: TRBV18
clone_size: -
cdr3_aa: CASSTGDNYGYTF
cdr3_nt: TGTGCCAGCTCAACAGGGGACAACTATGGCTACACCTTC

d_call: TRBD1
j_call: TRBJ1-1
v_call: TRBV19
clone_size: once
cdr3_aa: CASSDPDRGPVLNTEAFF
cdr3_nt: TGTGCCAGTAGTGACCCGGACAGGGGGCCCGTATTAAACACTGAAGCTTTCTTT

d_call: -
j_call: TRBJ2-2
v_call: TRBV2
clone_size: -
cdr3_aa: CASSEFVGELFF
cdr3_nt: TGTGCCAGCAGTGAATTCGTCGGGGAGCTGTTTTTT

d_call: -
j_call: TRBJ1-2
v_call: TRBV7-9
clone_size: few
cdr3_aa: CASSLGQSGYTF
cdr3_nt: TGTGCCAGCAGCTTAGGACAGAGTGGCTACACCTTC

d_call: -
j_call: TRBJ2-3
v_call: TRBV27
clone_size: -
cdr3_aa: CASSFVRSSARTDTQYF
cdr3_nt: TGTGCCAGCAGTTTTGTCAGGAGTAGCGCCCGCACAGATACGCAGTATTTT

d_call: TRBD1
j_call: TRBJ1-2
v_call: TRBV10-3
clone_size: -
cdr3_aa: CAISSTLDRDNYGYTF
cdr3_nt: TGTGCCATCAGTTCAACCCTCGACAGGGATAACTATGGCTACACCTTC

d_call: -
j_call: TRBJ2-1
v_call: TRBV9
clone_size: -
cdr3_aa: CASSVDGVDHNEQFF
cdr3_nt: TGTGCCAGCAGCGTAGACGGGGTTGACCACAATGAGCAGTTCTTC

d_call: TRBD1
j_call: TRBJ1-3
v_call: TRBV18
clone_size: few
cdr3_aa: CASSRGQPSGNTIYF
cdr3_nt: TGTGCCAGCTCCCGGGGACAGCCTTCTGGAAACACCATATATTTT

d_call: TRBD1
j_call: TRBJ2-5
v_call: TRBV6-5
clone_size: -
cdr3_aa: CASSNGQGAPETQYF
cdr3_nt: TGTGCCAGCAGTAACGGACAGGGGGCTCCAGAGACCCAGTACTTC

d_call: TRBD1
j_call: TRBJ1-4
v_call: TRBV6-5
clone_size: -
cdr3_aa: CASRPGGQNEKLFF
cdr3_nt: TGTGCCAGCAGGCCAGGGGGTCAAAATGAAAAACTGTTTTTT

d_call: -
j_call: TRBJ2-2
v_call: TRBV7-2
clone_size: -
cdr3_aa: CASSVARGNTGELFF
cdr3_nt: TGTGCCAGCAGCGTAGCCAGGGGTAACACCGGGGAGCTGTTTTTT

d_call: -
j_call: TRBJ1-1
v_call: TRBV7-9
clone_size: once
cdr3_aa: CASSPQGIEAFF
cdr3_nt: TGTGCCAGCAGTCCTCAGGGCATTGAAGCTTTCTTT

d_call: -
j_call: TRBJ1-1
v_call: TRBV7-9
clone_size: -
cdr3_aa: CASSHIAPGNTEAFF
cdr3_nt: TGTGCCAGCAGCCATATCGCCCCGGGGAACACTGAAGCTTTCTTT

d_call: TRBD2
j_call: TRBJ2-3
v_call: TRBV2
clone_size: -
cdr3_aa: CASRITGGGTDTQYF
cdr3_nt: TGTGCCAGCAGGATCACGGGGGGTGGCACAGATACGCAGTATTTT

d_call: -
j_call: TRBJ2-3
v_call: TRBV13
clone_size: -
cdr3_aa: CASSPRGGGRQADTQYF
cdr3_nt: TGTGCCAGCAGCCCTAGAGGGGGGGGACGCCAGGCGGATACGCAGTATTTT

d_call: -
j_call: TRBJ1-1
v_call: TRBV3-1/TRBV3-2
clone_size: -
cdr3_aa: CASSQMPQGHGGNTEAFF
cdr3_nt: TGTGCCAGCAGCCAAATGCCCCAAGGACACGGTGGAAACACTGAAGCTTTCTTT

d_call: -
j_call: TRBJ2-3
v_call: TRBV2
clone_size: -
cdr3_aa: CASIAEIGNTQYF
cdr3_nt: TGTGCCAGCATCGCAGAAATCGGGAATACGCAGTATTTT

d_call: -
j_call: TRBJ2-2
v_call: TRBV11-3
clone_size: -
cdr3_aa: CASSFLSDGGELFF
cdr3_nt: TGTGCCAGCAGCTTTTTGAGCGACGGCGGGGAGCTGTTTTTT

d_call: -
j_call: TRBJ1-4
v_call: TRBV18
clone_size: -
cdr3_aa: CASSPVGAVGEKLFF
cdr3_nt: TGTGCCAGCTCACCCGTGGGGGCCGTGGGGGAAAAACTGTTTTTT

d_call: -
j_call: TRBJ1-6
v_call: TRBV30
clone_size: -
cdr3_aa: CAWSWRNSYNSPLHF
cdr3_nt: TGTGCCTGGAGTTGGCGGAACTCCTATAATTCACCCCTCCACTTT

d_call: -
j_call: TRBJ1-5
v_call: TRBV6-6
clone_size: few
cdr3_aa: CASSPGHRTSNQPQHF
cdr3_nt: TGTGCCAGCAGTCCCGGACATCGTACTAGCAATCAGCCCCAGCATTTT

d_call: TRBD2
j_call: TRBJ2-1
v_call: TRBV5-1
clone_size: -
cdr3_aa: CASGSGGPRYNEQFF
cdr3_nt: TGCGCCAGCGGTAGCGGGGGCCCCCGGTACAATGAGCAGTTCTTC

d_call: TRBD1
j_call: TRBJ2-3
v_call: TRBV9
clone_size: -
cdr3_aa: CASSVLDRGTDTQYF
cdr3_nt: TGTGCCAGCAGCGTTCTGGACAGGGGAACAGATACGCAGTATTTT

d_call: -
j_call: TRBJ1-1
v_call: TRBV5-6
clone_size: -
cdr3_aa: CASSLYSPNTEAFF
cdr3_nt: TGTGCCAGCAGCTTGTACAGTCCCAACACTGAAGCTTTCTTT